This T cell receptor (beta chain) was profiled in a study of blood T cell repertoires in COVID-19. Whole-study context: Sources were T cells, B-cell-depleted T cells, or PBMCs; the material itself was cDNA or gDNA.

The data were produced by immunoSEQ multiplex PCR, yet TCRdb's version contains in-frame clones alone and is incomplete. Seen here are more than 130,000 clones, approximately 80% observed once, and the top ten hold just under 9%. The ends lost 2 bases at V and 2 bases at J; junction bases unmatched: 3. The CDR3 is 14 residues long. Germline values: CDR1 GTSNPN, CDR2 SVGIG (reference sequence). The sequence was obtained from a woman older than 75 in a cohort sampled during active or convalescent COVID-19. The sample taken for sequencing was peripheral blood. The chain combines TRBV30 with TRBJ2-5, with TRBD2 matching 9 bases. The CDR3: CAWSRGGAQETQYF. Written as DNA, the CDR3 is TGTGCCTGGAGTCGCGGGGGGGCACAAGAGACCCAGTACTTC.